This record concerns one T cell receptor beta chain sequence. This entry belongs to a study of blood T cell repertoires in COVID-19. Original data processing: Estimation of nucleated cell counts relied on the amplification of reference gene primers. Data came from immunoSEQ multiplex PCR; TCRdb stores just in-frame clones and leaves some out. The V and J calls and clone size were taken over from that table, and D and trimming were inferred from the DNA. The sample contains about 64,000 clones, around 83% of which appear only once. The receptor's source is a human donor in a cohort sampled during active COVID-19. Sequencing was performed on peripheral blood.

CDR3: CASSEDWTGNEQFF. The DNA for the CDR3 is TGCGCCAGCAGCGAGGACTGGACAGGCAATGAGCAGTTCTTC. The chain carries TRBV5-1 and TRBJ2-1, with 7 bases identical to TRBD1. CDR3 length equals 14 residues. V lost 4 bases and J lost 6; bases outside the gene matches: 7. CDR1 and CDR2 from the germline V gene are SGHRS and YFSETQ.